This T cell receptor (beta chain) was found in a study of blood T cell repertoires in COVID-19. Study summary: From the United States, Italy and Spain came samples of acute and convalescent COVID-19. T cells, B-cell-depleted T cells, or PBMCs provided the cDNA or gDNA that served as material.

CDR1 is LNHDA, CDR2 SQIVND, per germline (reference sequence). There are 15 residues in the CDR3. V shed 6 bases and J 1 base; nucleotides not matched to a gene: 7. Per the original methods: By means of reference gene primer amplification, nucleated cell counts were estimated. Sequencing was performed with immunoSEQ multiplex PCR; in TCRdb, only in-frame clones are kept and a portion is missing. The V and J calls and clone size were taken over from that table, and D and trimming were inferred from the DNA. The sample has roughly 300,000 clones; about 86% are singletons. This clonotype originated in a woman aged 55-69 years with active or convalescent COVID-19. The rearrangement uses TRBV19 and TRBJ2-3, with 7 bases that match TRBD1. The sample taken for sequencing was peripheral blood. CDR3 bases: TGTGCCAGTAGCCTGACAGGGTTCGGCACAGATACGCAGTATTTT. This sequence encodes CASSLTGFGTDTQYF.